These 16 T cell receptor beta chains share one sample of origin, sequenced in a study of shared clonotypes between healthy human individuals. The assay was immunoSEQ multiplex PCR, and TCRdb's table has in-frame clones only and misses some. Of over 1.4 million clones listed, more than 95% are singletons. The sequenced sample was naive CD4+ T cells sorted from blood. The subset denotes: CD45RA+ positively selected. The receptor set was obtained from a man aged 30 to 45 in good health.

Regarding this clone: The same CDR3 can be traced to other DNA sequences in this sample. The chain uses TRBV6-5 and TRBJ1-1; D gene unclear. Germline assignment: CDR1 MNHEY and CDR2 SVGAGI. This CDR3 comprises 13 residues. V shed 0 bases and J shed 1 base, with 3 bases lying between them. The CDR3 loop reads CASSYSENTEAFF. The CDR3 coding sequence is TGTGCCAGCAGTTACTCCGAGAACACTGAAGCTTTCTTT.

This chain links TRBV7-6 with TRBJ2-1; D is ambiguous. V was pared by 0 bases and J by 0 bases, with 9 bases between. Germline CDR1 SGHVS, CDR2 FNYEAQ. The CDR3 covers 16 residues. The chain's CDR3 is CASSLAVPSSYNEQFF. In nucleotides, the CDR3 is TGTGCCAGCAGCTTAGCAGTCCCTAGCTCCTACAATGAGCAGTTCTTC.

This clone was observed a single time. V gene TRBV5-8 combines with J gene TRBJ1-1; a possible D gene is TRBD1 (5 bases). V lost 4 bases to trimming and J lost 0 bases, with 10 bases between them. The length of the CDR3 is 14 residues. Germline V gene lookup returns CDR1 SGHTS and CDR2 YDEGEE. For the CDR3, the DNA is TGTGCCAGCAGCAGGCGACAGATGAACACTGAAGCTTTCTTT. It codes for CASSRRQMNTEAFF. Variable domain in full (rest from reference TRBV5-8 and TRBJ1-1): EAGVTQSPTHLIKTRGQQATLRCSPISGHTSVYWYQQALGLGLQFLLWYDEGEERNRGNFPPRFSGRQFPNYSSELNVNALELEDSALYLCASSRRQMNTEAFFGQGTRLTVV.

V is TRBV18 and J is TRBJ2-1, with unresolved D. The germline V gene has CDR1 KGHSH and CDR2 LQKENI. This CDR3 has 19 residues. Trimming shortened V by 3 bases and J by 0 bases, and 21 bases separated the two germline ends. The CDR3 loop is CASSPDPRLALGSYNEQFF. The CDR3 nucleotides are TGTGCCAGCTCACCCGACCCGCGACTGGCCCTAGGCTCCTACAATGAGCAGTTCTTC.

The rearrangement links TRBV6-5 to TRBJ2-7, with D unresolved. Germline V gene lookup returns CDR1 MNHEY and CDR2 SVGAGI. The CDR3 has 13 residues. V shed 2 bases and J shed 4 bases, with 9 bases lying between them. CDR3 sequence reads: CASSYDPRYEQYF. The CDR3 coding sequence is TGTGCCAGCAGTTACGATCCTCGGTACGAGCAGTACTTC.

The chain joins TRBV19 to TRBJ2-1; D ambiguous. The CDR3 has 13 amino acids. V lost 5 bases to trimming and J lost 14 bases, with 19 bases between them. The germline V gene encodes CDR1 LNHDA and CDR2 SQIVND (reference sequence). CDR3 sequence (DNA): TGTGCCAGTAGTCCCCCAGGCGGCAAAAGGGAGTTCTTC. Its translation is CASSPPGGKREFF.

In the case of this clone: Additional DNA sequences in this sample encode the identical CDR3. The chain has TRBV19 and TRBJ2-2; TRBD2 might be the D (5 bases). Germline CDR1 reads LNHDA; CDR2 reads SQIVND (reference sequence). CDR3 length equals 14 residues. Trimming pared 1 base from V and 4 bases from J, leaving 7 bases between. The CDR3 reads CASSIVGSTGELFF. DNA for the CDR3: TGTGCCAGTAGTATAGTAGGGAGCACCGGGGAGCTGTTTTTT.

A note on this clone: The same CDR3 also results from other DNA sequences found in this sample. The V call is TRBV18, the J call TRBJ1-1; 7 bases fit TRBD1. Trimming at V came to 3 bases and at J to 1 base, leaving 2 bases not matched to a gene. The CDR3 contains 14 residues. CDR1 is KGHSH and CDR2 is LQKENI in the germline V gene. The DNA of the CDR3 is TGTGCCAGCTCACCGGGGACAGCGAACACTGAAGCTTTCTTT. Translation: CASSPGTANTEAFF.

The table lists this clone with a count of one. This chain links TRBV27 with TRBJ2-7; the match to TRBD2 covers 9 bases. The trim removed 7 bases at V and 3 bases at J, leaving 10 bases unmatched. This CDR3 spans 15 amino acids. The V gene's germline CDR1 is MNHEY and CDR2 SMNVEV (reference sequence). The CDR3, as DNA: TGTGCCAGCACTCCTAAGCCTAGCGGGATCTACGAGCAGTACTTC. This codes for CASTPKPSGIYEQYF.

The CDR3 nucleotides read TGTGCCAGCAGCTTAGTGACTAGCTACGAGCAGTACTTC. Translated, it gives CASSLVTSYEQYF. The chain carries TRBV11-3 and TRBJ2-7; weak D call: TRBD2 (6 bases). Trimming left V 1 base short and J 3 bases short, with 7 bases between. The CDR3 is made up of 13 amino acids. CDR1 and CDR2 from the germline V gene are SGHNT and YENEEA.

This chain connects TRBV7-2 to TRBJ1-2, with 8 positions matching TRBD1. The V gene's germline CDR1 is SGHTA and CDR2 FQGNSA. V shed 6 bases and J 0 bases; nucleotides not matched to a gene: 3. The CDR3 sequence is 14 residues long. As DNA, the CDR3 is TGTGCCAGCAGGCCGGACAGGGCTAACTATGGCTACACCTTC. This gives the protein CASRPDRANYGYTF.

The chain employs TRBV4-2 and TRBJ2-1, with D possibly matching TRBD2 (5 bases). Germline CDR1 is LGHNA and CDR2 is YNFKEQ. CDR3 length equals 16 residues. The V end was cut by 4 bases, the J end by 8 bases, with 21 bases between. CDR3 in amino acids: CASSLGSTGSRYEQFF. CDR3 DNA: TGTGCCAGCAGCCTTGGTAGCACGGGATCCAGATATGAGCAGTTCTTC.

The chain carries TRBV6-6 and TRBJ2-1; 7 positions match TRBD1. Germline lookup yields CDR1 MNHNY and CDR2 SVGAGI (reference sequence). This CDR3 comprises 14 residues. Unmatched junction bases numbered 9, after V lost 4 bases and J lost 9 bases. DNA for the CDR3: TGTGCCAGCAGTTTACAACAGGGGTATGGTGAGCAGTTCTTC. Its protein product is CASSLQQGYGEQFF.

The chain joins TRBV29-1 to TRBJ2-7; a possible D gene is TRBD2 (5 bases). Germline V gives CDR1 SQVTM, CDR2 ANQGSEA. The CDR3 totals 10 residues. V dropped 7 bases and J dropped 5 bases, with 9 bases sitting between them. The CDR3 reads CSAGENEQYF. Written as DNA, the CDR3 is TGCAGCGCCGGGGAAAACGAGCAGTACTTC.

The gene calls are TRBV2 and TRBJ2-7; a possible D gene is TRBD1 (5 bases). Between the trimmed V and J ends, which lost 2 bases and 6 bases, there was a span of 17 bases. The CDR3 is made up of 15 amino acids. Looked up from germline, CDR1 is SNHLY and CDR2 is FYNNEI. CDR3 sequence reads: CASSESGNSRAEQYF. CDR3 bases: TGTGCCAGCAGTGAATCTGGCAATTCCAGGGCCGAGCAGTACTTC.

The V call is TRBV10-1, the J call TRBJ2-7, with D possibly TRBD2 on 6 matching bases. V was clipped by 0 bases and J by 7 bases, with 19 bases between them. The CDR3 length is 16 residues. Germline assignment: CDR1 WNHNN and CDR2 SYGVQD (reference sequence). The CDR3, as DNA: TGCGCCAGCAGTGAGTCTAAGGGACTTCTTTTTGGGGAGCAGTACTTC. This encodes CASSESKGLLFGEQYF.